The following is a TCR beta chain sequence with its context. The antigen remains undetermined. Reverse transcribing all isolated RNA meant expressed TCRB transcripts were sequenced. Assay used: immunoSEQ multiplex PCR; TCRdb lists only in-frame clones, some missing. The sample contains 15,000 to 17,000 clones, over 55% of which appear only once. CDR3 length: 12 residues. The germline gives CDR1 SGHAT, CDR2 FQNNGV. V was pared by 7 bases and J by 12 bases, with 9 bases of the junction left unmatched. The entry originates in a study of beta chain features in type 1 diabetes. Study conclusions and caveats: Shorter TCRB CDR3s, moderately but significantly so, were found in Type 1 diabetes patients in all four CD4+ subsets.

The receptor was derived from a man aged 25-45 years with type 1 diabetes. Sequenced sample: Tregs from blood. The chain combines TRBV11-2 with TRBJ2-1, with 7 bases aligning to TRBD1. The CDR3 DNA reads TGTGCCAGCACCGGCCCGAGGGACAGGCAGTTCTTC. This encodes CASTGPRDRQFF. Together with reference TRBV11-2 and TRBJ2-1, the CDR3 gives the full variable domain: EAGVAQSPRYKIIEKRQSVAFWCNPISGHATLYWYQQILGQGPKLLIQFQNNGVVDDSQLPKDRFSAERLKGVDSTLKIQPAKLEDSAVYLCASTGPRDRQFFGPGTRLTVL.